This T cell receptor beta chain was sequenced in a study of CD8+ T cells in alopecia areata. Treatment denoted: oral pan-JAK inhibitor, 5-10 mg twice daily. Separation by sorting yielded CD4+ and CD8+ T cells from PBMCs. The sequencing template was cDNA reverse transcribed from extracted RNA. Sequencing was performed with immunoSEQ multiplex PCR; in TCRdb, only in-frame clones are kept and a portion is missing. This sample has fewer than 200,000 clones, with roughly 50% found just once. The J segment lost 3 bases and the V segment lost 0 bases, leaving 8 bases of the junction unmatched. The CDR3 loop spans 18 amino acids. General observations from the study: Persistence of many expanded lesional clones was seen in scalp and blood during tofacitinib. Tofacitinib significantly reduced both scalp clonality and expanded CD8+ clones among the top 100.

This clone was counted between two and nine times. Its antigen is not identified. The V and J genes are TRBV23-1 and TRBJ1-1; TRBD1 matches 12 bases. Being an ORF, TRBV23-1 has a function that is uncertain. The receptor's source is a human donor with alopecia areata. The sequences come from CD8+ T cells sorted from blood, collected at week 24, from a patient treated with tofacitinib. This chain's CDR3 is CASSQSPGTGGSHTEAFF. CDR3 nucleotides: TGCGCCAGCAGTCAATCCCCCGGGACAGGGGGCTCCCACACTGAAGCTTTCTTT.